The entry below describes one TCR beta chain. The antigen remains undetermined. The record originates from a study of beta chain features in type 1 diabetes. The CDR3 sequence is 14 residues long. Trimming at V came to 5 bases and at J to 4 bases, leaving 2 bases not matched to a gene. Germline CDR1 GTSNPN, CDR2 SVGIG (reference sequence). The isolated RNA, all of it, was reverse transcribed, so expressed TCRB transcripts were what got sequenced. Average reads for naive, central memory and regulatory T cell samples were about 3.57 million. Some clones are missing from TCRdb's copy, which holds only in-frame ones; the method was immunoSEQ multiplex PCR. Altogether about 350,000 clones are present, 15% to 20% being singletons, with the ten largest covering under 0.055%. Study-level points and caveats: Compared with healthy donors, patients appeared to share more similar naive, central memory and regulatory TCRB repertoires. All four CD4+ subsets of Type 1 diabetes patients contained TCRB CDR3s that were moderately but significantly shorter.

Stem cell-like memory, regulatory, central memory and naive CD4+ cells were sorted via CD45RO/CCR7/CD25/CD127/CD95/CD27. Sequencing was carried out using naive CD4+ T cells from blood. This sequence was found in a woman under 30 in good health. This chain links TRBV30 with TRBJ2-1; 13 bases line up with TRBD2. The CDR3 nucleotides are TGTGCCTGGGAGGGACTAGCGGGGTACAATGAGCAGTTCTTC. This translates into CAWEGLAGYNEQFF.